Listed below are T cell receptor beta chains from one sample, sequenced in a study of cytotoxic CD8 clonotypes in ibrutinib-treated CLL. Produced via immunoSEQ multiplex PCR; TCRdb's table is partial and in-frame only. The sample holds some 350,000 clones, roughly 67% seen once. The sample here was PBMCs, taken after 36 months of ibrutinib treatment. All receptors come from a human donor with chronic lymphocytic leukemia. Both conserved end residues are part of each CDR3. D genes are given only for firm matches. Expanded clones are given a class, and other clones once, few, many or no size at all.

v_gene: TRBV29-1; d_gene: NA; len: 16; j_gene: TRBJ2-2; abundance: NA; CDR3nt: TGCAGCGCATCACCTCAGGGCAGGCGAAACACCGGGGAGCTGTTTTTT; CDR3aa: CSASPQGRRNTGELFF
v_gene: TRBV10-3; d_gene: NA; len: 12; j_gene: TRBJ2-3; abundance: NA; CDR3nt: TGTGCCATCAGTACAGGGAAGGATACGCAGTATTTT; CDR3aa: CAISTGKDTQYF
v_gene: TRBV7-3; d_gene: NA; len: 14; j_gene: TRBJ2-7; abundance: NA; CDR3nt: TGTGCCAGCAGCTCCGCCGGGACCCCACCGGATAAGTACTTC; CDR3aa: CASSSAGTPPDKYF
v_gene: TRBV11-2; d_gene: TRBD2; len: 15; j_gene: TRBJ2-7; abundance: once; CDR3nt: TGTGCCAGCAGCTTAGGAGGCGGGGGGGCGTACGAGCAGTACTTC; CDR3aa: CASSLGGGGAYEQYF
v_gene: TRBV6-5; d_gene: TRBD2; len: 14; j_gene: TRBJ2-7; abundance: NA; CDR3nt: TGTGCCAGCCGGCGGGGGGTGCGCTCCTACGAGCAGTACTTC; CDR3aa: CASRRGVRSYEQYF
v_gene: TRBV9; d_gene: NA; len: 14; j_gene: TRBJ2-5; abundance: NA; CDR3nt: TGTGCCAGCAGCGTTGGACAGAGTCAAGAGACCCAGTACTTC; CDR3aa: CASSVGQSQETQYF
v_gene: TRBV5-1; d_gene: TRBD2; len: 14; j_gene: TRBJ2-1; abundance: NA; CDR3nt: TGCGCCAGCAGCTCCCGACTAGCGGGAGACGAGCAGTTCTTC; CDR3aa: CASSSRLAGDEQFF
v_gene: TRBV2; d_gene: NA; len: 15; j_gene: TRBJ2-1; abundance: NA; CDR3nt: TGTGCCAGCAGGGCTGGCGGGTCTCCACGTAATGAGCAGTTCTTC; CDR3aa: CASRAGGSPRNEQFF
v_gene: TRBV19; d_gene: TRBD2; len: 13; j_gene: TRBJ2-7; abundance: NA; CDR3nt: TGTGCCACCGTGAGCGGGGGGGCGAGCGAGCAGTACTTC; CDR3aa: CATVSGGASEQYF
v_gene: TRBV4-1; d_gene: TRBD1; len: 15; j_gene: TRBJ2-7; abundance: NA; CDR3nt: TGCGCCAGCAGCGGGGTGACGACAGGGCGCAACGAGCAGTACTTC; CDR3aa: CASSGVTTGRNEQYF
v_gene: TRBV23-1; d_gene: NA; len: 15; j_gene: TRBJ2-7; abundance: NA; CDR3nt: TGCGCCAGCAGTCAATTGAAAGGGGCCCTCTACGAGCAGTACTTC; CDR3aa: CASSQLKGALYEQYF
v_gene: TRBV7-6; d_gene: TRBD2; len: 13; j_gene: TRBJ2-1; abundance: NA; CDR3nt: TGTGCCAGCAGCCCCGGGACTAACTATGAGCAGTTCTTC; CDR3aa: CASSPGTNYEQFF
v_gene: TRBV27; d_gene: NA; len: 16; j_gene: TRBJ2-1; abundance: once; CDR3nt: TGTGCCAGCAGTTTAGGGCAACGGACACCCTACAATGAGCAGTTCTTC; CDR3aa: CASSLGQRTPYNEQFF